Included here is one T cell receptor (beta chain) sequence, with context. The data were obtained in a study of blood T cell repertoires in COVID-19. The overall study: PBMCs, B-cell-depleted T cells, or T cells provided the cDNA or gDNA that made up the material.

Sequencing used immunoSEQ multiplex PCR; TCRdb keeps in-frame clones, though not all of them. The sample records roughly 250,000 clones, about 80% being singletons. Exposed participants encountered a COVID-19 case during the 2 weeks preceding study entry. Germline values: CDR1 ENHRY, CDR2 SYGVKD. CDR3 length equals 16 residues. J gave up 8 bases and V 0 bases, and 11 bases lay outside the gene matches. Sequencing input: PBMCs or T cells enriched from blood (not recorded which). The rearrangement links TRBV10-3 to TRBJ1-2, with 8 bases identical to TRBD1. The receptor comes from a woman between 40 and 50 years old who had been exposed to COVID-19. The CDR3: CAISESTGQDLRGYTF. As DNA, the CDR3 is TGTGCCATCAGTGAGTCGACGGGACAGGACTTGCGGGGCTACACCTTC.